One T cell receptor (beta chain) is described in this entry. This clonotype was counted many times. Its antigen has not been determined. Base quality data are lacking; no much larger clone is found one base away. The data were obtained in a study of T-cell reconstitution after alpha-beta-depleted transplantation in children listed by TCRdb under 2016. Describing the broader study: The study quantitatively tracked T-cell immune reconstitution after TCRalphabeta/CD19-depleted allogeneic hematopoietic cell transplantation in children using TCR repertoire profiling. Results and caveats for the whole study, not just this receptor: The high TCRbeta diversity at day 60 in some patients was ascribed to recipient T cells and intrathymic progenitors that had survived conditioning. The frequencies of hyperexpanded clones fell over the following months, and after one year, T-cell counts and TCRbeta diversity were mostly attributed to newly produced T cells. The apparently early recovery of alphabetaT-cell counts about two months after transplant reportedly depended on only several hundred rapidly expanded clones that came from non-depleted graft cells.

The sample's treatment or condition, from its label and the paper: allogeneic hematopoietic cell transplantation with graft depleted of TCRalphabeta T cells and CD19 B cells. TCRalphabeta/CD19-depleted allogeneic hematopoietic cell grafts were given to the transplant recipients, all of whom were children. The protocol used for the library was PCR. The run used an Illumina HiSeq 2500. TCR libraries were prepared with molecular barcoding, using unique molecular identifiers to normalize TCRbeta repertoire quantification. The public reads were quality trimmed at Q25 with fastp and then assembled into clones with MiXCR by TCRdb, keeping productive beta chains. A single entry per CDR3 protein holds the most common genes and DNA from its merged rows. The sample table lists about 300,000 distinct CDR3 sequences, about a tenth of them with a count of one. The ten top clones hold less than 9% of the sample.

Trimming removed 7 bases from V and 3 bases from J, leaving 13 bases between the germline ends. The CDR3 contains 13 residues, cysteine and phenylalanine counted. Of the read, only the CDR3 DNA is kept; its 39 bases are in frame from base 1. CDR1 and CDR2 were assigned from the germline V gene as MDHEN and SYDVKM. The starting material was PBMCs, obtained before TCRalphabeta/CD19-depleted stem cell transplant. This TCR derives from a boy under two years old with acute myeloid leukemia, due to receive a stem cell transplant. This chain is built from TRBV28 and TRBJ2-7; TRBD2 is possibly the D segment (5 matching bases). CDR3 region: CASTSPRDYEQYF. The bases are TGTGCCAGCACCTCCCCCCGGGACTACGAGCAGTACTTC.